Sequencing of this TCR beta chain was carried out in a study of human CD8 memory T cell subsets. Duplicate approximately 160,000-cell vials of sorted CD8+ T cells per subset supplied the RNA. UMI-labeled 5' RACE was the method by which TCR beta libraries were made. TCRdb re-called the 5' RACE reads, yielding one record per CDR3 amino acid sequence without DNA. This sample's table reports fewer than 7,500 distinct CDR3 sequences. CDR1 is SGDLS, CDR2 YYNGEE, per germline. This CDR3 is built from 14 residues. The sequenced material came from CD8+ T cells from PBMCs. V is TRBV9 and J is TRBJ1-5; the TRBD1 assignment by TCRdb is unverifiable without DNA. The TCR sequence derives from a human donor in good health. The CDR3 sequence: CASSVGGGDQPQHF.